This T cell receptor (beta chain) was documented in a study of shared clonotypes between healthy human individuals. Overall study context: Three plates each covered CD4 naive and memory; CD8 naive two, CD8 memory one. Notes on the study in general: Generally, naive subsets (rather than memory subsets) showed larger estimated richness. Rarefaction curves obtained for sorted subsets showed sequencing incomplete despite large depth.

Sequencing was performed with immunoSEQ multiplex PCR; in TCRdb, only in-frame clones are kept and a portion is missing. The sample lists hundreds of thousands of clones, 90% to 95% seen once, with roughly 24% in the top ten. This CDR3 has 13 amino acids. With 6 bases removed from V and 8 bases from J, the gap between germline ends came to 16 bases. Germline assignment: CDR1 ENHRY and CDR2 SYGVKD. As concerns this clone: The antigen is undetermined.

Naive-designated CD8 cells lacked CD45RO, were positively enriched for CCR7, and omitted terminally differentiated effector memory CD45RA+ cells. The study enrolled healthy HIV-negative adults without recent acute infections or vaccinations as donors. Sequencing input: naive CD8+ T cells sorted from blood. The TCR comes from a man aged 25 to 40 in good health. This chain joins TRBV10-3 and TRBJ1-1, with a possible D match to TRBD1 (5 bases). In nucleotides, the CDR3 is TGTGCCATCAGGGCGACAGTAACTCTCGAAGCTTTCTTT. This translates into CAIRATVTLEAFF.